What follows are 19 T cell receptor beta chains derived from one specimen sequenced in a study of regulatory T cells in long-lasting Graves disease. Combining iRepertoire HTBI primers with Arm-PCR of CDR3 regions, the authors built TCR beta libraries. TCRdb processed the multiplex PCR reads anew with MiXCR; each CDR3 protein has one entry. Of roughly 700,000 distinct CDR3 sequences listed, around 30% are singletons. The time point denotes: persistent/refractory GD, antithyroid drugs over 5 years with positive TRAb. PBMCs provided the RNA from which the TCR library was made. Here the sequenced sample was peripheral blood mononuclear cells (PBMCs), taken when the disease was refractory, from a patient treated with antithyroid drugs. These receptors came from a female donor with Graves disease.

In its sample, this clonotype was seen a few times. The chain links TRBV7-3 to TRBJ2-2, with unresolved D. CDR1 and CDR2 from the germline V gene are SGHTA and FQGTGA. V was pared by 2 bases and J by 7 bases, with 11 bases between. The CDR3 sequence is 14 residues long. This chain's CDR3 is CASSLDRSVGELFF. In nucleotides, the CDR3 is TGTGCCAGCAGCTTAGACCGGAGCGTCGGGGAGCTGTTTTTT.

CDR3 DNA sequence: TGTGCCAGCAGTACGACTTACGGGGGTCCCGAGCAGTACTTC. This translates into CASSTTYGGPEQYF. The rearrangement links TRBV7-6 to TRBJ2-7; D might be TRBD2 (6 bases). Germline CDR1 and CDR2: SGHVS and FNYEAQ. The V end lost 6 bases, the J end lost 6 bases, and 18 bases lay between the germline ends. The CDR3 loop spans 14 amino acids. Looking up the rest from reference TRBV7-6 and TRBJ2-7 gives the full variable domain: GAGVSQSPRYKVTKRGQDVALRCDPISGHVSLYWYRQALGQGPEFLTYFNYEAQQDKSGLPNDRFSAERPEGSISTLTIQRTEQRDSAMYRCASSTTYGGPEQYFGPGTRLTVT.

V is TRBV9 and J is TRBJ1-2; D gene ambiguous. Germline loops: CDR1 SGDLS, CDR2 YYNGEE. Trimming stripped 6 bases from V and 0 bases from J, with 12 bases between. The CDR3 consists of 14 residues. The CDR3 sequence is CASTSSSANYGYTF. Here the CDR3 DNA reads TGTGCCAGCACCTCAAGTTCAGCTAACTATGGCTACACCTTC. Combining the CDR3 with reference TRBV9 and TRBJ1-2 gives the whole variable domain DSGVTQTPKHLITATGQRVTLRCSPRSGDLSVYWYQQSLDQGLQFLIQYYNGEERAKGNILERFSAQQFPDLHSELNLSSLELGDSALYFCASTSSSANYGYTFGSGTRLTVV.

This chain links TRBV12-3 or TRBV12-4 with TRBJ1-5, with no clear D. Trimming took off 1 base at V and 6 bases at J, with 13 bases between the two ends. There are 15 residues in the CDR3. CDR3 protein: CASSLGFGDRQPQHF. The DNA of the CDR3 is TGTGCCAGCAGTTTAGGGTTTGGGGATCGTCAGCCCCAGCATTTT.

The chain combines TRBV29-1 with TRBJ1-1; 7 bases match TRBD1. Germline lookup yields CDR1 SQVTM and CDR2 ANQGSEA. The J segment lost 4 bases and the V segment lost 6 bases, leaving 11 bases of the junction unmatched. There are 14 residues in the CDR3. The CDR3 DNA follows: TGCAGCGTCGCACAGACAGGGTTCTTCACTGAAGCTTTCTTT. As protein: CSVAQTGFFTEAFF.

The table lists this clonotype with many counts. The gene calls are TRBV16 and TRBJ2-5, with D unresolved. V was cut by 3 bases and J by 5 bases, with 10 bases left in between. Germline V lookup: CDR1 KGHSY, CDR2 FQNENV. The CDR3 spans 13 residues. The CDR3 reads CASSQYTRETQYF. The CDR3 nucleotides are TGTGCCAGCAGCCAGTACACGCGGGAGACCCAGTACTTC.

This clonotype was picked up a small number of times. The CDR3 nucleotides are TGCAGTGCCATTAGCGGTCTCTCCTACAATGAGCAGTTCTTC. This gives the protein CSAISGLSYNEQFF. The chain is built from TRBV20-1 and TRBJ2-1, with a weak D call TRBD2 (6 bases). The V gene lost 6 bases and the J gene lost 0 bases, with 12 bases spanning the gap. This CDR3 is built from 14 residues. Germline lookup yields CDR1 DFQATT and CDR2 SNEGSKA (reference sequence).

The rearrangement uses TRBV18 and TRBJ1-1; a weak D match, TRBD1 (6 bases). The length of the CDR3 is 14 residues. CDR1 is KGHSH and CDR2 is LQKENI in the germline V gene. Trimming removed 5 bases at V and 4 bases at J, with 14 bases between. The CDR3 is CASSASGVSTEAFF. The CDR3 region has the DNA TGTGCCAGCTCAGCGTCAGGGGTCAGCACTGAAGCTTTCTTT.

The chain combines TRBV28 with TRBJ1-3; D gene unclear. Germline V lookup: CDR1 MDHEN, CDR2 SYDVKM. Trimming took off 5 bases at V and 4 bases at J, with 9 bases between the two ends. CDR3 length equals 13 residues. The CDR3 region has the DNA TGTGCCAGCAGTGGACCCGTGGGAAACACCATATATTTT. It yields the protein CASSGPVGNTIYF.

The chain uses TRBV20-1 and TRBJ1-4; TRBD1 matches 7 bases. J lost 8 bases, V lost 3 bases, and 6 bases had no gene match. CDR3 length: 13 amino acids. CDR1 and CDR2 (germline): DFQATT, SNEGSKA (reference sequence). The CDR3 region is CSARDRPIEKLFF. The DNA for the CDR3 is TGCAGTGCTAGGGACAGGCCTATAGAAAAACTGTTTTTT.

This chain uses TRBV7-2 with TRBJ1-2, with no clear D. V was shortened by 2 bases and J by 4 bases, with 11 bases between the two germline ends. The CDR3 covers 14 residues. The germline gives CDR1 SGHTA, CDR2 FQGNSA. The DNA of the CDR3 is TGTGCCAGCAGCTTACCTCAAGAGCCCTATGGCTACACCTTC. As protein: CASSLPQEPYGYTF. The full variable domain, in which reference TRBV7-2 and TRBJ1-2 provide the parts outside the CDR3, is GAGVSQSPSNKVTEKGKDVELRCDPISGHTALYWYRQSLGQGLEFLIYFQGNSAPDKSGLPSDRFSAERTGGSVSTLTIQRTQQEDSAVYLCASSLPQEPYGYTFGSGTRLTVV.

Here the CDR3 reads CASSIEPGTEAFF. The CDR3 DNA reads as TGTGCCAGTAGTATAGAACCTGGGACTGAAGCTTTCTTT. This rearrangement joins TRBV19 to TRBJ1-1; the D is unclear. This CDR3 spans 13 amino acids. The germline gives CDR1 LNHDA, CDR2 SQIVND (reference sequence). Trimming left V 0 bases short and J 5 bases short, with 7 bases between.

In its sample, this clonotype was seen a few times. The chain joins TRBV9 to TRBJ1-2; perhaps TRBD1 as D (5 bases). Trimming pared 0 bases from V and 6 bases from J, leaving 9 bases between. The germline V gene has CDR1 SGDLS and CDR2 YYNGEE. The CDR3 loop spans 13 amino acids. The CDR3 here is CASSVGQGNGYTF. The CDR3 nucleotides read TGTGCCAGCAGCGTAGGGCAGGGCAATGGCTACACCTTC.

On this clonotype: A much larger clonotype is one base distant, so this may be a read error. This chain connects TRBV2 to TRBJ2-5; maybe TRBD2 (6 bases). The V and J ends lost 5 bases and 0 bases respectively, with 10 bases between them. Germline V gene lookup returns CDR1 SNHLY and CDR2 FYNNEI. CDR3 length equals 14 residues. CDR3 sequence: CASSRRGNQETQYF. The CDR3 bases are TGTGCCAGCAGTCGACGGGGGAACCAAGAGACCCAGTACTTC. The variable domain in full, completed from reference TRBV2 and TRBJ2-5, reads EPEVTQTPSHQVTQMGQEVILRCVPISNHLYFYWYRQILGQKVEFLVSFYNNEISEKSEIFDDQFSVERPDGSNFTLKIRSTKLEDSAMYFCASSRRGNQETQYFGPGTRLLVL.

The J gene is TRBJ1-6, the V gene TRBV28; possibly TRBD1 for D (6 bases). Trimming removed 2 bases from V and 9 bases from J, with 14 bases in between. The germline V gene encodes CDR1 MDHEN and CDR2 SYDVKM. There are 15 residues in the CDR3. The CDR3 DNA reads as TGTGCCAGCAGTTTAACACGAGGGGGACCTTCACCCCTCCACTTT. Protein product: CASSLTRGGPSPLHF.

The chain has TRBV11-2 and TRBJ2-7; no definite D call. The CDR3 contains 15 residues. The germline V gene has CDR1 SGHAT and CDR2 FQNNGV. Between the trimmed V and J ends, which lost 5 bases and 5 bases, there was a span of 19 bases. The CDR3 reads CASSLRHGRGDEQYF. CDR3 DNA: TGTGCCAGCAGCCTACGGCACGGGCGTGGTGACGAGCAGTACTTC.

The chain couples TRBV9 to TRBJ2-7, with 8 bases that match TRBD2. Germline V gives CDR1 SGDLS, CDR2 YYNGEE. The length of the CDR3 is 15 residues. V lost 0 bases and J lost 2; bases outside the gene matches: 4. The chain's CDR3 is CASSVGSSGTYEQYF. The CDR3 DNA reads TGTGCCAGCAGCGTAGGGAGTAGCGGGACCTACGAGCAGTACTTC.

This clonotype was counted once. The chain carries TRBV4-1 and TRBJ2-7; D gene unclear. The V and J ends lost 0 bases and 5 bases respectively, with 5 bases between them. Germline V gives CDR1 MGHRA, CDR2 YSYEKL. The CDR3 spans 12 residues. The CDR3: CASSQDRNEQYF. Written as DNA, the CDR3 is TGCGCCAGCAGCCAAGATCGGAACGAGCAGTACTTC.

The chain couples TRBV6-1 to TRBJ1-4, with a possible D match to TRBD1 (6 bases). Germline V gene sequence: CDR1 MNHNS, CDR2 SASEGT. The CDR3 is made up of 14 amino acids. Trimming took 5 bases from V and 8 from J, leaving 15 bases between them. CDR3 loop: CASSPGALREKLFF. The CDR3 region has the DNA TGTGCCAGCAGTCCGGGGGCCCTAAGGGAAAAACTGTTTTTT.